Listed below are T cell receptor beta chains from one sample, sequenced in a study of cytomegalovirus exposure and HLA in healthy donors. Libraries were prepared by immunoSEQ multiplex PCR; TCRdb keeps only in-frame clonotypes and omits some of them. The sample holds 150,000 to 200,000 clones, 77% seen once. Sequences were obtained from PBMCs. Every receptor here comes from a woman aged 30 to 39 in good health and CMV-seronegative. The CDR3 runs from the conserved cysteine through the conserved F or W. D genes are given only for firm matches. Size tells how often a clone was seen (once, few, many) or the class of an expanded clone, and some rows leave it out.

CDR3nt | CDR3aa | j_gene | abundance | v_gene | d_gene
TGTGCCAGCAGCCCGGGGCGGGAGACAGATACGCAGTATTTT | CASSPGRETDTQYF | TRBJ2-3 | - | TRBV7-3 | TRBD2
TGCGCCAGCAGCTTGGAATCCTGGAACACTGAAGCTTTCTTT | CASSLESWNTEAFF | TRBJ1-1 | - | TRBV5-1 | -
TGTGCCAGCAGCCCCCGGGGGTACGGTGGCTACACCTTC | CASSPRGYGGYTF | TRBJ1-2 | - | TRBV7-2 | -
TGTGCCAGCAGCGTAGTAGACATGGGTTGGACAGATGGCTACACCTTC | CASSVVDMGWTDGYTF | TRBJ1-2 | - | TRBV9 | -
TGTGCCAGCAGTTTAACACCTGACAGGGGGCAGTATGGAAACACCATATATTTT | CASSLTPDRGQYGNTIYF | TRBJ1-3 | few | TRBV27 | TRBD1
TGTGCCAGCCGGGGACAGGGGCCGGCTTTCTTT | CASRGQGPAFF | TRBJ1-1 | - | TRBV19 | TRBD1
TGTGCCAGCAGTTACCCCCGACAGGTGAACACTGAAGCTTTCTTT | CASSYPRQVNTEAFF | TRBJ1-1 | few | TRBV6-6 | -
TGCGCCAGCAGCTTGGGAACAGCCTCAGAGACCCAGTACTTC | CASSLGTASETQYF | TRBJ2-5 | - | TRBV5-1 | -
TGCGCCAGCAGCCCCCCGGACGGGACAGTTTATGGCTACACCTTC | CASSPPDGTVYGYTF | TRBJ1-2 | few | TRBV5-1 | TRBD1
TGCGCCAGCAGCTACGCGGGCGTCACCGCCGAGCAGTACTTC | CASSYAGVTAEQYF | TRBJ2-7 | - | TRBV5-1 | -
TGCAGTATTACTGGCGGGACACAGGGGTTTGGATCCTACGAGCAGTACTTC | CSITGGTQGFGSYEQYF | TRBJ2-7 | - | TRBV29-1 | -
TGTGCCAGCACCGAAACCGGGACAGGGGTTACCTACGAGCAGTACTTC | CASTETGTGVTYEQYF | TRBJ2-7 | - | TRBV9 | TRBD1
TGTGCCAGCAGGGGGGGGTACGAGCAGTACTTC | CASRGGYEQYF | TRBJ2-7 | - | TRBV2 | TRBD2
TGCGCCAGCACCCAAGAAGTAGCGGGAGAGGGGTCCCAAGAGACCCAGTACTTC | CASTQEVAGEGSQETQYF | TRBJ2-5 | - | TRBV4-3 | TRBD2
TGTGCCAGCAGCTTCCCGACAGGGAAGACAGATACGCAGTATTTT | CASSFPTGKTDTQYF | TRBJ2-3 | - | TRBV7-9 | TRBD1
TGTGCCAGTAGCCTCCGATGGGGGGAGACGCATGGCTACACCTTC | CASSLRWGETHGYTF | TRBJ1-2 | - | TRBV19 | -
TGTGCCAGCAGCGCTACTAGCTTGAGCTCCTACAATGAGCAGTTCTTC | CASSATSLSSYNEQFF | TRBJ2-1 | - | TRBV5-6 | -
TGCGCCAGCAGCCCCCTCATAGGCGGACAGGGTAATGAGCAGTTCTTC | CASSPLIGGQGNEQFF | TRBJ2-1 | - | TRBV4-3 | TRBD1
TGCAGCGTTGAATTCCTGGCCAGGGGCGGCTGGGTTTCTAACTATGGCTACACCTTC | CSVEFLARGGWVSNYGYTF | TRBJ1-2 | few | TRBV29-1 | -
TGTGCCAGCAGCCAAGCGGGTCCTAATGAAAAACTGTTTTTT | CASSQAGPNEKLFF | TRBJ1-4 | - | TRBV4-2 | -
TGTGCCATCCTAGCGGGAACCTTGCAAGAGACCCAGTACTTC | CAILAGTLQETQYF | TRBJ2-5 | - | TRBV2 | TRBD2
TGTGCCAGCACTGGACTAGCGGGAACCTACGAGCAGTACTTC | CASTGLAGTYEQYF | TRBJ2-7 | once | TRBV6-1 | TRBD2
TGCGCCAGCAGCCAAGAGCCAGTCGAGACCCAGTACTTC | CASSQEPVETQYF | TRBJ2-5 | - | TRBV4-3 | -
TGTGCCAGCAGCTTAGGACTAGCGGGGGTAGGGGAGACCCAGTACTTC | CASSLGLAGVGETQYF | TRBJ2-5 | - | TRBV7-2 | TRBD2
TGTGCCAGCAGGAACCGAGCGGGCCTTCGCACAGATACGCAGTATTTT | CASRNRAGLRTDTQYF | TRBJ2-3 | few | TRBV28 | -
TGTGCCAGCAGCAAACTAGCGACCAACTACAATGAGCAGTTCTTC | CASSKLATNYNEQFF | TRBJ2-1 | - | TRBV7-3 | TRBD2
TGTGCCAGCAGCTTATTTAGCGGGGGGGCAGATACGCAGTATTTT | CASSLFSGGADTQYF | TRBJ2-3 | - | TRBV7-9 | TRBD2
TGCGCCAGCAGCAAAAGGGAGCGGACAGGGAGTGGTAGCGATCAGCCCCAGCATTTT | CASSKRERTGSGSDQPQHF | TRBJ1-5 | - | TRBV4-1 | TRBD1
TGTGCCAGCAGCTTAACAGGGCCCGGCTCCTACAATGAGCAGTTCTTC | CASSLTGPGSYNEQFF | TRBJ2-1 | - | TRBV7-8 | -
TGTGCCAGCAGTTTACGGCCCACAGGGGCCGGGGAGCTGTTTTTT | CASSLRPTGAGELFF | TRBJ2-2 | - | TRBV28 | TRBD1
TGTGCCAGCAGCGAAACAGGGTACCAAGAGACCCAGTACTTC | CASSETGYQETQYF | TRBJ2-5 | - | TRBV7-2 | -
TGCAGTGCTCGGGTGGAGACCCAGTACTTC | CSARVETQYF | TRBJ2-5 | - | TRBV20-1 | -
TGTGCCAGCAGCCCGATGTCCGGCTACGAGCAGTACTTC | CASSPMSGYEQYF | TRBJ2-7 | - | TRBV13 | -
TGTGCCAGCACCCTTAGAGGCACCCGCTACAATGAGCAGTTCTTC | CASTLRGTRYNEQFF | TRBJ2-1 | - | TRBV2 | -
TGTGCCAGCAGCTGGGACAGGCCCTACAATGAGCAGTTCTTC | CASSWDRPYNEQFF | TRBJ2-1 | - | TRBV27 | TRBD1
TGTGCCAGCAGCGTATCCGGGACTAGAAACGAGCAGTACTTC | CASSVSGTRNEQYF | TRBJ2-7 | once | TRBV13 | TRBD2
TGTGCCAGCAGTTTTCGCTCGGGACAGGGGGCGGGGGAGACCCAGTACTTC | CASSFRSGQGAGETQYF | TRBJ2-5 | - | TRBV28 | TRBD1
TGTGCCAGCAGCCCACGCGGGGCCTCTAATGAAAAACTGTTTTTT | CASSPRGASNEKLFF | TRBJ1-4 | - | TRBV7-6 | -
TGTGCCAGCAGTTACTCCGGGAGCGCAGATACGCAGTATTTT | CASSYSGSADTQYF | TRBJ2-3 | - | TRBV6-6 | -
TGTGCCAGTAGACGGACTAGCGATAGCACAGATACGCAGTATTTT | CASRRTSDSTDTQYF | TRBJ2-3 | once | TRBV19 | TRBD2
TGTGCCAGCAGTGAAGCCCAGATGAACACTGAAGCTTTCTTT | CASSEAQMNTEAFF | TRBJ1-1 | - | TRBV6-1 | -
TGTGCCAGCAGTTTTAGCCCGGGGACTAGCGGGAGGATTAGCACAGATACGCAGTATTTT | CASSFSPGTSGRISTDTQYF | TRBJ2-3 | - | TRBV28 | TRBD2
TGTGCCAGCAGTAAACTAGCGGGAGCTGGGGATACGCAGTATTTT | CASSKLAGAGDTQYF | TRBJ2-3 | once | TRBV27 | TRBD2
TGTGCCATCAGTGAGTCGGGAGGACAGGTTTCACCCCTCCACTTT | CAISESGGQVSPLHF | TRBJ1-6 | once | TRBV10-3 | TRBD1
TGTGCCAGTAGTATCGGGACAGGGGGCCCTGAAGCTTTCTTT | CASSIGTGGPEAFF | TRBJ1-1 | - | TRBV19 | TRBD1
TGTGCCAGCAGGGTGGGACTAGCAGAGAACACCGGGGAGCTGTTTTTT | CASRVGLAENTGELFF | TRBJ2-2 | - | TRBV28 | TRBD2
TGTGCCAGCAGTTCTGAGCGGGAGGGCCGAACAGATACGCAGTATTTT | CASSSEREGRTDTQYF | TRBJ2-3 | - | TRBV28 | TRBD2
TGTGCCAGCAGCTTACCGGGACAGGGACGCACTGAAGCTTTCTTT | CASSLPGQGRTEAFF | TRBJ1-1 | - | TRBV7-3 | TRBD1
TGCGCCAGCTCTCAGGGATATACCGGGGAGCTGTTTTTT | CASSQGYTGELFF | TRBJ2-2 | once | TRBV5-1 | -
TGCAGCGTTGAAGAACTAGCGGGGATCACAGATACGCAGTATTTT | CSVEELAGITDTQYF | TRBJ2-3 | - | TRBV29-1 | TRBD2
TGCAGCGTTGCCCCTAGGGGGACAGGGGGAGAGACCCAGTACTTC | CSVAPRGTGGETQYF | TRBJ2-5 | - | TRBV29-1 | TRBD1
TGTGCCAGCAGCGGGGACACTTACGAGCAGTACTTC | CASSGDTYEQYF | TRBJ2-7 | - | TRBV5-4 | -
TGTGCCAGCAGCGTAGGGGGGGACTACAATGAGCAGTTCTTC | CASSVGGDYNEQFF | TRBJ2-1 | - | TRBV9 | -
TGTGCCAGTAGTTCCGCGGGGGGCGGCTCCTACGAGCAGTACTTC | CASSSAGGGSYEQYF | TRBJ2-7 | - | TRBV19 | TRBD2
TGTGCCAGCAGCCGAGGAGGGGCGGCTGGCTACACCTTC | CASSRGGAAGYTF | TRBJ1-2 | few | TRBV7-2 | -
TGTGCCAGCAGCCCCGGGGCGGGACAGATGAACACTGAAGCTTTCTTT | CASSPGAGQMNTEAFF | TRBJ1-1 | - | TRBV7-2 | TRBD1
TGTGCCATCAGTGGAGAGACTAGCATCGATGAGCAGTTCTTC | CAISGETSIDEQFF | TRBJ2-1 | once | TRBV10-3 | TRBD2
TGTGCCTGGAGGGTCCTAGCGGGAGTCGGGGAGCTGTTTTTT | CAWRVLAGVGELFF | TRBJ2-2 | - | TRBV30 | TRBD2
TGTGCCAGTAGAAGCCGCCCCTCCGGGACAGGGAATGGCGAGCAGTACTTC | CASRSRPSGTGNGEQYF | TRBJ2-7 | - | TRBV19 | TRBD1